A selection of T cell receptor beta chains follows, all from one sample in a study of cytomegalovirus exposure and HLA in healthy donors. The protocol was immunoSEQ multiplex PCR, while the TCRdb copy is restricted to in-frame clones and leaves out a portion. The top ten hold over 0.6% of the sample, which has 150,000 or so clones, 60% to 80% seen once. Material for sequencing was PBMCs. The receptors were sampled from a male donor in good health and CMV-seronegative. Each CDR3 is given with its conserved first and last residue. Fields, in order: D gene, clone size, J gene, V gene, CDR3 DNA, CDR3 protein. The D gene is left open where the match is weak. A clone size is listed for some rows: how often the clone was seen (once, few, many), or a class if it is expanded.

d_call: .
clone_size: .
j_call: TRBJ2-2
v_call: TRBV7-3
cdr3_nt: TGTGCCAGCAGCCCGAGCGGAGGTGTTGGGGAGCTGTTTTTT
cdr3_aa: CASSPSGGVGELFF

d_call: TRBD1
clone_size: .
j_call: TRBJ2-3
v_call: TRBV5-1
cdr3_nt: TGCGCCAGCAGCTTGGCCGGGACAGACACAGATACGCAGTATTTT
cdr3_aa: CASSLAGTDTDTQYF

d_call: TRBD2
clone_size: .
j_call: TRBJ2-3
v_call: TRBV5-4
cdr3_nt: TGTGCCAGCAGCCGGGGGCTAGCGGGGCTCATGACAGATACGCAGTATTTT
cdr3_aa: CASSRGLAGLMTDTQYF

d_call: .
clone_size: .
j_call: TRBJ1-1
v_call: TRBV19
cdr3_nt: TGTGCCAGTAGTTCACAGGTGGGCACTGAAGCTTTCTTT
cdr3_aa: CASSSQVGTEAFF

d_call: .
clone_size: .
j_call: TRBJ1-1
v_call: TRBV7-9
cdr3_nt: TGTTCCAGCAGCTTAGCTAGGAACACTGAAGCTTTCTTT
cdr3_aa: CSSSLARNTEAFF

d_call: TRBD2
clone_size: .
j_call: TRBJ2-3
v_call: TRBV7-8
cdr3_nt: TGTGCCAGCAGTATCTCTAGCGGGGGCCGGGGAGATACGCAGTATTTT
cdr3_aa: CASSISSGGRGDTQYF

d_call: .
clone_size: few
j_call: TRBJ1-1
v_call: TRBV6-5
cdr3_nt: TGTGCCAGCAGTTACTCATTGAAAGGGGCGACCCACGAAGCTTTCTTT
cdr3_aa: CASSYSLKGATHEAFF

d_call: .
clone_size: once
j_call: TRBJ1-5
v_call: TRBV5-1
cdr3_nt: TGCGCCAGCAGCCGGGGGGACGCTAGCAATCAGCCCCAGCATTTT
cdr3_aa: CASSRGDASNQPQHF

d_call: TRBD1
clone_size: .
j_call: TRBJ1-4
v_call: TRBV16
cdr3_nt: TGTGCCAGCAGCTCACCATTGGGACAGGGATCAACTAATGAAAAACTGTTTTTT
cdr3_aa: CASSSPLGQGSTNEKLFF

d_call: .
clone_size: .
j_call: TRBJ1-3
v_call: TRBV5-1
cdr3_nt: TGCGCCAGCAGCTTGGCATTTCCGGCTGGAAACACCATATATTTT
cdr3_aa: CASSLAFPAGNTIYF

d_call: TRBD2
clone_size: few
j_call: TRBJ2-1
v_call: TRBV7-9
cdr3_nt: TGTGCCAGCAGCTTAGCGGGCGGGAGGTCCTACAATGAGCAGTTCTTC
cdr3_aa: CASSLAGGRSYNEQFF

d_call: TRBD1
clone_size: .
j_call: TRBJ1-4
v_call: TRBV6-5
cdr3_nt: TGTGCCAGCAGACCCGCCGGGACAGGTGGTGAAAAACTGTTTTTT
cdr3_aa: CASRPAGTGGEKLFF

d_call: TRBD1
clone_size: .
j_call: TRBJ2-5
v_call: TRBV7-6
cdr3_nt: TGTGCCAGCAGCTTAGGGAGGACAGGGTTGGAGACCCAGTACTTC
cdr3_aa: CASSLGRTGLETQYF

d_call: .
clone_size: .
j_call: TRBJ2-7
v_call: TRBV5-1
cdr3_nt: TGCGCCAGCAGCTTGAACGACAGGTCCTACGAGCAGTACTTC
cdr3_aa: CASSLNDRSYEQYF

d_call: TRBD2
clone_size: .
j_call: TRBJ2-7
v_call: TRBV4-3
cdr3_nt: TGCGCCAGCAGCCAACAGACTAGCGGGAGTTACGAGCAGTACTTC
cdr3_aa: CASSQQTSGSYEQYF

d_call: .
clone_size: once
j_call: TRBJ1-5
v_call: TRBV29-1
cdr3_nt: TGCAGCGTTCAGGAGGCGGGGTCCCAGCCCCAGCATTTT
cdr3_aa: CSVQEAGSQPQHF

d_call: TRBD1
clone_size: few
j_call: TRBJ1-2
v_call: TRBV19
cdr3_nt: TGTGCCAGTAGTCACATAAGACCAAGGGACAGGGGAATAGATGGCTACACCTTC
cdr3_aa: CASSHIRPRDRGIDGYTF

d_call: TRBD2
clone_size: .
j_call: TRBJ2-7
v_call: TRBV7-6
cdr3_nt: TGTGCCAGCAGCTTAGATACTAGCGGGAGAGGGCTCGAGCAGTACTTC
cdr3_aa: CASSLDTSGRGLEQYF

d_call: TRBD2
clone_size: .
j_call: TRBJ2-2
v_call: TRBV4-1
cdr3_nt: TGCGCCAGCAGCCTCGGTTGGTCTAGCGGGGCGACCGGGGAGCTGTTTTTT
cdr3_aa: CASSLGWSSGATGELFF

d_call: TRBD2
clone_size: .
j_call: TRBJ2-1
v_call: TRBV5-1
cdr3_nt: TGCGCCAGCAGCTTGGGGGTTCTAGCGGGGGAGGACAATGAGCAGTTCTTC
cdr3_aa: CASSLGVLAGEDNEQFF

d_call: TRBD1
clone_size: few
j_call: TRBJ1-1
v_call: TRBV5-1
cdr3_nt: TGCGCCAGCAGCACCCGGACAGGGACGAACACTGAAGCTTTCTTT
cdr3_aa: CASSTRTGTNTEAFF

d_call: TRBD2
clone_size: once
j_call: TRBJ2-3
v_call: TRBV7-9
cdr3_nt: TGTGCCAGCCCGACTAGCGGGAGTGCAGATACGCAGTATTTT
cdr3_aa: CASPTSGSADTQYF

d_call: .
clone_size: .
j_call: TRBJ1-1
v_call: TRBV11-2
cdr3_nt: TGTGCCAGCAGCTCCAGAGGAGCGAACACTGAAGCTTTCTTT
cdr3_aa: CASSSRGANTEAFF

d_call: .
clone_size: .
j_call: TRBJ2-7
v_call: TRBV7-6
cdr3_nt: TGTGCCAGCAGCACCCTACAGGGATCTTACGAGCAGTACTTC
cdr3_aa: CASSTLQGSYEQYF